This T cell receptor beta chain derives from a study of T cell repertoires in cytomegalovirus infection. CDR3 length equals 13 residues. Losses at the gene ends were 3 bases for V and 7 bases for J; bases not matched to a gene: 6. In germline, CDR1 is SQVTM, CDR2 ANQGSEA. MiXCR, run by TCRdb on the reads, gives a single entry per CDR3 protein. The repertoire holds hundreds of thousands of distinct CDR3 sequences, with roughly 33% as singletons. In regard to this clonotype: Its target is unknown.

The sample in question was cultured CD8+ T cells from PBMCs, obtained from culture after CMV antigen stimulation. The sequence was obtained from a human donor in good health (CMV status not recorded). Some clones in this sample may be carry-over from other donors' samples. V usage is TRBV29-1 and J usage is TRBJ1-2; TRBD1 aligns across 9 bases. The CDR3 region is CSVDAQGAGGYTF. CDR3 nucleotide sequence: TGCAGCGTTGACGCACAGGGGGCGGGTGGCTACACCTTC.